These T cell receptor beta chains were read from a single sample in a study of T cell repertoires in cytomegalovirus infection. TCRdb itself ran the reads through MiXCR, one entry per CDR3 protein. The sample contains approximately 910,000 distinct CDR3 sequences, 25% to 40% of which appear only once. Their specific antigens are unknown. Sequencing was performed on cultured CD8+ T cells from PBMCs, taken from culture after CMV antigen stimulation. These receptors all come from a human donor in good health (CMV status not recorded). Some clones in this sample may be carry-over from other donors' samples. CDR3s include the opening cysteine and the closing phenylalanine or tryptophan. A D gene is named only where the DNA matches it firmly. The size of a clone is reported for some rows only, either as once, few or many, or as a class for expanded clones.

v_call	j_call	clone_size	d_call	cdr3_aa	cdr3_nt
TRBV4-1	TRBJ1-2	many	.	CASSQVGTNYGYTF	TGCGCCAGCAGCCAAGTGGGGACCAACTATGGCTACACCTTC
TRBV20-1	TRBJ2-7	.	TRBD1	CSASERTGGSEQYF	TGCAGTGCTAGCGAAAGGACAGGCGGGTCCGAGCAGTACTTC
TRBV5-1	TRBJ1-3	.	TRBD1	CASSTGTDSEGNTIYF	TGCGCCAGCAGCACCGGGACAGACTCCGAAGGAAACACCATATATTTT
TRBV12-3/TRBV12-4	TRBJ2-3	few	.	CASSLAQPRDTQYF	TGTGCCAGCAGTTTAGCCCAACCGAGAGATACGCAGTATTTT
TRBV28	TRBJ1-4	.	TRBD1	CASSTNRGSNEKLFF	TGTGCCAGCAGTACAAACAGGGGGAGCAATGAAAAACTGTTTTTT
TRBV5-5	TRBJ2-7	.	TRBD2	CASSWTSGGYEQYF	TGTGCCAGCAGTTGGACTAGCGGGGGTTACGAGCAGTACTTC
TRBV6-2/TRBV6-3	TRBJ1-3	few	.	CASSYGLRETSGNTIYF	TGTGCCAGCAGTTACGGTCTCCGGGAAACCTCTGGAAACACCATATATTTT
TRBV5-6	TRBJ2-1	.	.	CASSWGGPGGSSYNEQFF	TGTGCCAGCAGCTGGGGGGGTCCGGGGGGCAGCTCCTACAATGAGCAGTTCTTC
TRBV9	TRBJ1-1	.	.	CASSGSQGNTEAFF	TGTGCCAGCAGCGGTAGTCAGGGTAACACTGAAGCTTTCTTT
TRBV7-9	TRBJ2-4	few	.	CASSLRQGAHESQNIQYF	TGTGCCAGCAGCTTAAGGCAGGGAGCTCATGAATCTCAAAACATTCAGTACTTC
TRBV18	TRBJ1-1	few	TRBD1	CASSITTGGDTEAFF	TGTGCCAGCTCAATAACTACAGGGGGGGACACTGAAGCTTTCTTT
TRBV7-9	TRBJ2-1	few	TRBD2	CASRRGTKGNEQFF	TGTGCCAGCAGGCGCGGGACTAAGGGAAATGAGCAGTTCTTC
TRBV6-5	TRBJ2-5	once	.	CASSPTDFQETQYF	TGTGCCAGCAGTCCAACCGACTTCCAAGAGACCCAGTACTTC
TRBV7-9	TRBJ2-2	.	.	CASSSEVRRTPGTGELFF	TGTGCCAGCAGCTCAGAGGTCCGGAGGACCCCGGGGACCGGGGAGCTGTTTTTT
TRBV2	TRBJ2-1	.	TRBD1	CASSWDRGPRDEQFF	TGTGCCAGCAGTTGGGACAGGGGGCCCAGGGATGAGCAGTTCTTC
TRBV6-2/TRBV6-3	TRBJ1-5	.	TRBD1	CASVRDSSNQPQHF	TGTGCCAGCGTCCGGGACAGTAGCAATCAGCCCCAGCATTTT
TRBV5-3	TRBJ1-3	.	.	CASSLESGGNTIYF	TGTGCCAGCAGCTTGGAAAGCGGGGGAAACACCATATATTTT
TRBV7-7	TRBJ2-5	few	.	CASSLSEWDTETQYF	TGTGCTAGCAGCCTTAGTGAATGGGATACAGAGACCCAGTACTTC
TRBV10-3	TRBJ2-7	few	TRBD2	CAILGLAGTSYEQYF	TGTGCCATCTTGGGACTAGCGGGGACCTCCTACGAGCAGTACTTC
TRBV12-3/TRBV12-4	TRBJ1-2	.	.	CASNLSGSNYGYTF	TGTGCCAGCAACCTGTCGGGCAGCAACTATGGCTACACCTTC
TRBV7-9	TRBJ2-3	many	.	CASSPRDFTDTQYF	TGTGCCAGCAGCCCTCGGGACTTCACAGATACGCAGTATTTT
TRBV4-1	TRBJ2-3	.	.	CASSQAENTDTQYF	TGCGCCAGCAGCCAAGCGGAGAACACAGATACGCAGTATTTT
TRBV6-2/TRBV6-3	TRBJ1-5	few	.	CASNLDNYSNQPQHF	TGTGCCAGCAACTTGGACAACTATAGCAATCAGCCCCAGCATTTT
TRBV6-2/TRBV6-3	TRBJ2-3	once	.	CASSWERVVLGDTQYF	TGTGCCAGCAGTTGGGAGCGGGTGGTGTTAGGAGATACGCAGTATTTT
TRBV19	TRBJ2-7	few	.	CASSIGLSYEQYF	TGTGCCAGTAGTATAGGTCTCTCCTACGAGCAGTACTTC
TRBV9	TRBJ2-2	few	.	CASRDRYTGELFF	TGTGCCAGCAGAGACAGATACACCGGGGAGCTGTTTTTT
TRBV15	TRBJ2-6	.	.	CATSTEVDSGANVLTF	TGTGCCACCAGCACGGAGGTTGACTCTGGGGCCAACGTCCTGACTTTC
TRBV4-2	TRBJ2-3	few	TRBD2	CASSQDVPLAGITDTQYF	TGTGCCAGCAGCCAAGATGTACCGCTAGCGGGAATCACAGATACGCAGTATTTT
TRBV5-1	TRBJ1-1	.	TRBD1	CASSLGGGRGRTEAFF	TGCGCCAGCAGCTTGGGAGGGGGCAGGGGGCGAACTGAAGCTTTCTTT